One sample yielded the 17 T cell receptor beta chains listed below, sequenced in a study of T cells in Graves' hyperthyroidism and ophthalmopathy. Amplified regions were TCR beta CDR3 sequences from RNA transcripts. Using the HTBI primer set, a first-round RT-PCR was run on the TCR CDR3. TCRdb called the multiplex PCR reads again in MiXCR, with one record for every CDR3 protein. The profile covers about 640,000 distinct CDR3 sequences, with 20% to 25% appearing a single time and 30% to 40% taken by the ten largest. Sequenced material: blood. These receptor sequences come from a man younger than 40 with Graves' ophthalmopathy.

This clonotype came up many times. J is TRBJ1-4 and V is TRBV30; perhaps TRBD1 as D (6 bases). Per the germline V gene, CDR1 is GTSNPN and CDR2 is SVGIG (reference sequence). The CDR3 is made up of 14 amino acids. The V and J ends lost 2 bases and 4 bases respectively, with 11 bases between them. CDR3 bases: TGTGCCTGGAGTCCGACAGGAATTAATGAAAAACTGTTTTTT. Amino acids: CAWSPTGINEKLFF.

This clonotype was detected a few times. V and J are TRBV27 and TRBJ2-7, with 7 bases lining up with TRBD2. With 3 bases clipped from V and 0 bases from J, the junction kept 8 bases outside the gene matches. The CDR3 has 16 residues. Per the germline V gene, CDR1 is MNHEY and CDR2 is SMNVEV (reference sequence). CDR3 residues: CASSFGGSGASYEQYF. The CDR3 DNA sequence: TGTGCCAGCAGTTTTGGCGGGAGTGGGGCCTCCTACGAGCAGTACTTC.

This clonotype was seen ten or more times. The CDR3 region is CASSFGGTEGETQYF. Here the CDR3 DNA reads TGTGCCAGCAGTTTCGGGGGGACAGAAGGAGAGACCCAGTACTTC. This sequence joins TRBV7-3 and TRBJ2-5; D might be TRBD1 or TRBD2, each matching 7 bases. In germline, CDR1 is SGHTA, CDR2 FQGTGA. The V end lost 6 bases, the J end lost 4 bases, and 18 bases lay between the germline ends. The length of the CDR3 is 15 residues.

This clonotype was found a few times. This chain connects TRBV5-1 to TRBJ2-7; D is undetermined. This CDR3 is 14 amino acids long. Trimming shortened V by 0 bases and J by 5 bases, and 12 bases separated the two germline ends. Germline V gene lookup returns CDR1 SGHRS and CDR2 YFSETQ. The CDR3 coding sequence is TGCGCCAGCAGCTTGGAATCTCCTCCGGACGAGCAGTACTTC. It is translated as CASSLESPPDEQYF.

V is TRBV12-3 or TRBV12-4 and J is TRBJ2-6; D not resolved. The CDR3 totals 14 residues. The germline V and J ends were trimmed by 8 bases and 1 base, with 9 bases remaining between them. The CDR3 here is CASQEESGANVLTF. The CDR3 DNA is TGTGCCAGCCAAGAGGAGTCTGGGGCCAACGTCCTGACTTTC.

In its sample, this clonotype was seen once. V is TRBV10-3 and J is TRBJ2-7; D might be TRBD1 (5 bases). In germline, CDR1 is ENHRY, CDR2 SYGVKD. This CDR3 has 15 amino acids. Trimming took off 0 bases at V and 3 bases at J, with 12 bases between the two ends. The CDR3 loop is CAISESNSRDYEQYF. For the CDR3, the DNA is TGTGCCATCAGTGAGTCGAATAGCAGGGACTACGAGCAGTACTTC.

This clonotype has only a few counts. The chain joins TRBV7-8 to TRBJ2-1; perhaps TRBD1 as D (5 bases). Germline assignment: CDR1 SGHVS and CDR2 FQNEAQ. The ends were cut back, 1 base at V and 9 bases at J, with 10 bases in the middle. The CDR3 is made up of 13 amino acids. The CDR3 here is CASSLVGRGEQFF. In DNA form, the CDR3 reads TGTGCCAGCAGCTTAGTAGGAAGGGGTGAGCAGTTCTTC.

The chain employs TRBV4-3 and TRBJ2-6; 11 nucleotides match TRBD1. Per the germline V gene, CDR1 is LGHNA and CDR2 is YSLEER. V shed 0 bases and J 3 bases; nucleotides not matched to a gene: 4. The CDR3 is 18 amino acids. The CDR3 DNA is TGCGCCAGCAGCCAAGAGCGGACAGGGGGCGGTGGGGCCAACGTCCTGACTTTC. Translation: CASSQERTGGGGANVLTF.

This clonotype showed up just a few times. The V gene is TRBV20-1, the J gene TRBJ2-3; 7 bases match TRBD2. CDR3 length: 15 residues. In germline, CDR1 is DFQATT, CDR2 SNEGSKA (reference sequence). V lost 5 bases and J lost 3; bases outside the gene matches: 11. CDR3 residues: CSAPIGGGPTDTQYF. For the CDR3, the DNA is TGCAGTGCTCCGATTGGGGGAGGGCCGACAGATACGCAGTATTTT.

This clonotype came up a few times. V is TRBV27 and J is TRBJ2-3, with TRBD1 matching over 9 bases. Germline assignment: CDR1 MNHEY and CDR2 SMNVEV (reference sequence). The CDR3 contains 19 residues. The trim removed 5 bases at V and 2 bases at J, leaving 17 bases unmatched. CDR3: CASSREQPGQGIDTDTQYF. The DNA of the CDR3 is TGTGCCAGCAGTCGGGAGCAACCGGGACAGGGTATCGACACAGATACGCAGTATTTT.

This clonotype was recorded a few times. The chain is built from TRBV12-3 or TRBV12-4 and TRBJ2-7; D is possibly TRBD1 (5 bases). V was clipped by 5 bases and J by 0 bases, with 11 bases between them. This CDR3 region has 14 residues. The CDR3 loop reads CASSVIGDSYEQYF. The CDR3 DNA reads TGTGCCAGCAGTGTGATAGGGGACTCCTACGAGCAGTACTTC.

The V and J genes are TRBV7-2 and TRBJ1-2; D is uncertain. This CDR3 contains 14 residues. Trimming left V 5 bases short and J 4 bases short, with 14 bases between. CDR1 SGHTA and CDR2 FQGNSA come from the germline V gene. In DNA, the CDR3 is TGTGCCAGCAGCCTACACTCAGGTCCCTATGGCTACACCTTC. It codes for CASSLHSGPYGYTF.

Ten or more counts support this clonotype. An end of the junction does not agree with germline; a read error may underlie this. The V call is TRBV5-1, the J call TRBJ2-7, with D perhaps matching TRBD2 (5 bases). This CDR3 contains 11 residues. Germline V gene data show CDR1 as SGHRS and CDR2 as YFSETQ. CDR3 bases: TGTGCCAGCAGCCGGGACTACGAGCAGTACTTC. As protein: CASSRDYEQYF.

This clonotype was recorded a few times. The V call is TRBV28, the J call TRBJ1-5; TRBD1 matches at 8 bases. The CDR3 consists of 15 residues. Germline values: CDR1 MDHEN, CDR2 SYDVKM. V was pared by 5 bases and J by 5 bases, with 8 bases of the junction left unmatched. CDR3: CASSDGQGPYQPQHF. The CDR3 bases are TGTGCCAGCAGTGATGGACAGGGACCTTATCAGCCCCAGCATTTT.

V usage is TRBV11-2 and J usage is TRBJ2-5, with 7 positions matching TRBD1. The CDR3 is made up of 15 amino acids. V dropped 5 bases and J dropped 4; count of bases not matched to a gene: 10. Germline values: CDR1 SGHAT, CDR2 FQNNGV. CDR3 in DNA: TGTGCCAGCAGCCTCGACGGAACAGGGGTAGAGACCCAGTACTTC. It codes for CASSLDGTGVETQYF.

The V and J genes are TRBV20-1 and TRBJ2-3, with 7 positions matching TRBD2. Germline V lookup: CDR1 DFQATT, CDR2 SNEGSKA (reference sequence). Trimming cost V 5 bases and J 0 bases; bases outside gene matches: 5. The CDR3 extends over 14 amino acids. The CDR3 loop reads CSAGEGSSTDTQYF. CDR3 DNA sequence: TGCAGTGCTGGGGAGGGCTCTAGCACAGATACGCAGTATTTT.

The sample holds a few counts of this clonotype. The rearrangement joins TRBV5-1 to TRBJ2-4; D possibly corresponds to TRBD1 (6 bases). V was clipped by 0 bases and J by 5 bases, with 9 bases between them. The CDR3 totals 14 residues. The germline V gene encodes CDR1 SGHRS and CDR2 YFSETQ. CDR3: CASSLGQEQNIQYF. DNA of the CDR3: TGCGCCAGCAGCTTGGGACAGGAGCAAAACATTCAGTACTTC.